The source of this T cell receptor beta chain is a study of CD8+ T cells in alopecia areata. Documented treatment: oral pan-JAK inhibitor, 5-10 mg twice daily. Specimens obtained from alopecia areata patients comprised lesional scalp punch biopsies and peripheral blood. The authors extracted RNA and reverse transcribed it into cDNA as the sequencing template. Measured with immunoSEQ multiplex PCR; TCRdb has only the in-frame clones, and not every one. Of about 94,000 clones listed, about 70% are singletons. Germline CDR1 reads LNHDA; CDR2 reads SQIVND (reference sequence). The V end lost 2 bases, the J end lost 5 bases, and 16 bases lay between the germline ends. The CDR3 has 15 residues.

The rearrangement joins TRBV19 to TRBJ2-7; D possibly corresponds to TRBD2 (5 bases). The origin of this receptor is a human donor with alopecia areata. The sequenced sample was CD8+ T cells sorted from blood, obtained around week 44, from a patient treated with tofacitinib. CDR3 in DNA: TGTGCCAGTAGTATACGTCCCGGGGTGGACCACGAGCAGTACTTC. Translation gives CASSIRPGVDHEQYF. The complete variable domain, with remaining parts taken from reference TRBV19 and TRBJ2-7, reads DGGITQSPKYLFRKEGQNVTLSCEQNLNHDAMYWYRQDPGQGLRLIYYSQIVNDFQKGDIAEGYSVSREKKESFPLTVTSAQKNPTAFYLCASSIRPGVDHEQYFGPGTRLTVT.